What follows are 25 T cell receptor beta chains derived from one specimen sequenced in a study of cytomegalovirus exposure and HLA in healthy donors. Researchers ran the PCR with 60 Vbeta and 13 Jbeta primers. The table came from immunoSEQ multiplex PCR; TCRdb's copy has only in-frame clones and leaves some out. The repertoire includes around 140,000 clones, about 66% of them detected once, and around 1.8% sits in the top ten. Sequencing was carried out using PBMCs. The receptors were gathered from a male donor in good health and CMV-seronegative.

This clone was picked up a small number of times. The chain recombines TRBV29-1 with TRBJ1-1; D call uncertain. CDR3 length equals 14 residues. Germline CDR1 SQVTM, CDR2 ANQGSEA. Trimming removed 2 bases from V and 0 bases from J, with 10 bases in between. CDR3 DNA sequence: TGCAGCGTTGAATCCCCGGGGATGAACACTGAAGCTTTCTTT. The encoded protein is CSVESPGMNTEAFF.

In its sample, this clone was seen a few times. V usage is TRBV19 and J usage is TRBJ1-5; the D gene is possibly TRBD1 (5 bases). The V end was cut by 6 bases, the J end by 0 bases, with 15 bases between. The germline CDR1 and CDR2 sequences are LNHDA and SQIVND (reference sequence). The CDR3 totals 16 residues. CDR3 DNA sequence: TGTGCCAGTAGATGGGGGGGAGTTGGTAGCAATCAGCCCCAGCATTTT. Amino acids: CASRWGGVGSNQPQHF.

This clone occurred once. The J gene is TRBJ2-1, the V gene TRBV11-3; D is unclear. The CDR3 runs 15 residues. Germline V gene data show CDR1 as SGHNT and CDR2 as YENEEA. V was shortened by 1 base and J by 0 bases, with 7 bases between the two germline ends. CDR3 in amino acids: CASSLGLNSYNEQFF. The CDR3 DNA sequence: TGTGCCAGCAGCTTAGGACTCAACTCCTACAATGAGCAGTTCTTC.

Here the CDR3 DNA reads TGTGCCAGTAGCGGAACAGGGCAGGGTGGCACTGAAGCTTTCTTT. Amino acid sequence: CASSGTGQGGTEAFF. The V call is TRBV19, the J call TRBJ1-1; a weak D match, TRBD1 (6 bases). The CDR3 extends over 15 amino acids. In germline, CDR1 is LNHDA, CDR2 SQIVND (reference sequence). Trimming took 6 bases from V and 4 from J, leaving 18 bases between them.

This chain links TRBV2 with TRBJ2-7; TRBD1 is a possible D gene (5 bases). This CDR3 has 14 amino acids. Trimming shortened V by 6 bases and J by 4 bases, and 16 bases separated the two germline ends. Germline assignment: CDR1 SNHLY and CDR2 FYNNEI. CDR3 nucleotides: TGTGCCAGCAGAAACAGGCCAAGAGTATACGAGCAGTACTTC. It translates to CASRNRPRVYEQYF.

The rearrangement joins TRBV7-9 to TRBJ1-1, with D possibly matching TRBD1 (5 bases). The length of the CDR3 is 17 residues. V was clipped by 1 base and J by 0 bases, with 15 bases between them. The V gene's germline CDR1 is SEHNR and CDR2 FQNEAQ (reference sequence). This chain's CDR3 is CASSLEGHRTLNTEAFF. The CDR3 nucleotides read TGTGCCAGCAGCTTAGAGGGCCACAGGACCTTGAACACTGAAGCTTTCTTT.

The J gene is TRBJ2-2, the V gene TRBV25-1, with 7 bases matching TRBD2. V was clipped by 4 bases and J by 1 base; unmatched bases: 3. The CDR3 covers 15 residues. Germline CDR1 MGHDK, CDR2 SYGVNS. CDR3 loop: CASSAPGGNTGELFF. As DNA, the CDR3 is TGTGCCAGCAGTGCTCCGGGAGGGAACACCGGGGAGCTGTTTTTT.

The V gene is TRBV30, the J gene TRBJ1-1; no clear D. CDR3 length equals 12 residues. The germline V gene has CDR1 GTSNPN and CDR2 SVGIG (reference sequence). The V end was cut by 3 bases, the J end by 7 bases, with 12 bases between. The CDR3 nucleotides are TGTGCCTGGAGCCCCTCGTATGTTGAAGCTTTCTTT. It translates to CAWSPSYVEAFF.

This clone was seen a handful of times. Other DNA sequences in the sample encode the same CDR3. V is TRBV5-1 and J is TRBJ1-5; TRBD1 might be the D (6 bases). The V end lost 4 bases, the J end lost 1 base, and 12 bases lay between the germline ends. Per germline, CDR1 SGHRS and CDR2 YFSETQ. The CDR3 covers 15 residues. The CDR3, as DNA: TGCGCCAGCAGCCTCGATGGACAGAGCAATCAGCCCCAGCATTTT. It yields the protein CASSLDGQSNQPQHF. Filled out from reference TRBV5-1 and TRBJ1-5, the complete variable domain reads KAGVTQTPRYLIKTRGQQVTLSCSPISGHRSVSWYQQTPGQGLQFLFEYFSETQRNKGNFPGRFSGRQFSNSRSEMNVSTLELGDSALYLCASSLDGQSNQPQHFGDGTRLSIL.

J is TRBJ2-3 and V is TRBV9, with D perhaps TRBD2 (6 bases). Deletions cut 0 bases from V and 1 base from J, with 9 bases between. The CDR3 runs 15 residues. The germline gives CDR1 SGDLS, CDR2 YYNGEE. Here the CDR3 reads CASSVDPGGTDTQYF. The CDR3 DNA reads as TGTGCCAGCAGCGTAGATCCGGGAGGCACAGATACGCAGTATTTT.

This clone was observed a handful of times. The V and J genes are TRBV25-1 and TRBJ2-1; D not certain. V lost 4 bases and J 7 bases, leaving 17 bases between the germline ends. This CDR3 contains 15 residues. The germline V gene encodes CDR1 MGHDK and CDR2 SYGVNS. For the CDR3, the DNA is TGTGCCAGCAGTGTCCGGAGCTCCACCTTAAATGAGCAGTTCTTC. It translates to CASSVRSSTLNEQFF.

The rearrangement joins TRBV18 to TRBJ1-4, with D possibly TRBD1 on 6 matching bases. V lost 0 bases and J lost 5, with 10 bases in between. CDR1 KGHSH and CDR2 LQKENI come from the germline V gene. The CDR3 extends over 15 amino acids. Here the CDR3 DNA reads TGTGCCAGCTCACCACCGGCAGGGGAAAATGAAAAACTGTTTTTT. The encoded protein is CASSPPAGENEKLFF.

This clone was seen more than once but under ten times. J is TRBJ2-7 and V is TRBV9, with 9 positions matching TRBD1. The CDR3 runs 13 residues. Germline CDR1 and CDR2: SGDLS and YYNGEE. V shed 3 bases and J 6 bases; nucleotides not matched to a gene: 4. As DNA, the CDR3 is TGTGCCAGCAGCGCCAAGACAGGGGGCGAGCAGTACTTC. It encodes CASSAKTGGEQYF.

This chain links TRBV6-1 with TRBJ2-5; maybe TRBD1 (5 bases). Trimming removed 7 bases from V and 3 bases from J, with 15 bases in between. This CDR3 is 14 amino acids long. Per the germline V gene, CDR1 is MNHNS and CDR2 is SASEGT. The CDR3 loop reads CASTQGVFKETQYF. The CDR3 coding sequence is TGTGCCAGCACTCAAGGGGTTTTCAAAGAGACCCAGTACTTC.

In this sample, this clone turned up a few times. Other DNA sequences in the same sample also yield this CDR3. The chain is built from TRBV7-9 and TRBJ1-4; D uncertain. The V end lost 0 bases, the J end lost 0 bases, and 8 bases lay between the germline ends. The CDR3 is 16 residues long. Per germline, CDR1 SEHNR and CDR2 FQNEAQ (reference sequence). CDR3 amino acids: CASSLAWPATNEKLFF. The CDR3 DNA follows: TGTGCCAGCAGCTTAGCGTGGCCAGCAACTAATGAAAAACTGTTTTTT.

This clone was seen only a few times. The CDR3 protein is CASSFGGRGSTDTQYF. The CDR3 nucleotides read TGTGCCAGCAGCTTTGGGGGGCGGGGGAGCACAGATACGCAGTATTTT. This rearrangement joins TRBV7-3 to TRBJ2-3; tentatively, D is TRBD2 (7 bases). The CDR3 covers 16 residues. The germline V gene has CDR1 SGHTA and CDR2 FQGTGA. Between the trimmed V and J ends, which lost 3 bases and 0 bases, there was a span of 13 bases.

This clone appeared a few times. The chain joins TRBV5-1 to TRBJ2-7; D not resolved. CDR1 and CDR2 from the germline V gene are SGHRS and YFSETQ. CDR3 length: 13 residues. The V and J ends lost 2 bases and 1 base respectively, with 7 bases between them. The CDR3 is CASSLEVSYEQYF. The DNA of the CDR3 is TGCGCCAGCAGCTTAGAGGTTTCCTACGAGCAGTACTTC.

J is TRBJ1-1 and V is TRBV6-5; D is ambiguous. V was clipped by 10 bases and J by 1 base, with 16 bases between them. Per the germline V gene, CDR1 is MNHEY and CDR2 is SVGAGI. There are 14 residues in the CDR3. The CDR3 DNA is TGTGCCACCCGGTTCGCCTCGAAGAACACTGAAGCTTTCTTT. It encodes CATRFASKNTEAFF.

V is TRBV6-1 and J is TRBJ1-2, with D maybe TRBD1 (5 bases). The germline gives CDR1 MNHNS, CDR2 SASEGT. Trimming removed 1 base at V and 6 bases at J, with 15 bases between. The CDR3 runs to 15 residues. The CDR3 loop is CASSEDWQGTDGYTF. DNA of the CDR3: TGTGCCAGCAGTGAAGATTGGCAGGGCACCGATGGCTACACCTTC.

The genes are TRBV29-1 and TRBJ2-5; 13 nucleotides line up with TRBD2. V trimming: 8 bases; J trimming: 4 bases; junction bases outside the gene matches: 4. The CDR3 contains 13 residues. Germline assignment: CDR1 SQVTM and CDR2 ANQGSEA. In DNA form, the CDR3 reads TGCAGCTTAAGGACTAGCGGGGGAGAGACCCAGTACTTC. Its protein product is CSLRTSGGETQYF.

The chain employs TRBV5-4 and TRBJ2-4, with TRBD1 matching over 8 bases. V was pared by 2 bases and J by 8 bases, with 3 bases of the junction left unmatched. The CDR3 is 13 residues long. Germline V gene sequence: CDR1 SGHNT, CDR2 YYREEE (reference sequence). The CDR3 nucleotides are TGTGCCAGCAGCTTTGGACAGGGAGACATTCAGTACTTC. Translation: CASSFGQGDIQYF. The full variable domain, in which reference TRBV5-4 and TRBJ2-4 provide the parts outside the CDR3, is ETGVTQSPTHLIKTRGQQVTLRCSSQSGHNTVSWYQQALGQGPQFIFQYYREEENGRGNFPPRFSGLQFPNYSSELNVNALELDDSALYLCASSFGQGDIQYFGAGTRLSVL.

This clone appeared a few times. This chain connects TRBV9 to TRBJ1-1, with TRBD1 matching over 11 bases. With 0 bases clipped from V and 3 bases from J, the junction kept 4 bases outside the gene matches. CDR1 and CDR2 from the germline V gene are SGDLS and YYNGEE. CDR3 length equals 16 residues. This CDR3 is CASSVGTGGGYTEAFF. In nucleotides, the CDR3 is TGTGCCAGCAGCGTAGGGACAGGGGGCGGCTACACTGAAGCTTTCTTT. The full variable domain, with the rest looked up from reference TRBV9 and TRBJ1-1, is DSGVTQTPKHLITATGQRVTLRCSPRSGDLSVYWYQQSLDQGLQFLIQYYNGEERAKGNILERFSAQQFPDLHSELNLSSLELGDSALYFCASSVGTGGGYTEAFFGQGTRLTVV.

The J gene is TRBJ2-7, the V gene TRBV13; 9 bases are shared with TRBD2. Trimming took 5 bases from V and 0 from J; bases not matched to a gene: 14. The germline gives CDR1 PRHDT, CDR2 FYEKMQ (reference sequence). This CDR3 has 18 amino acids. Here the CDR3 reads CASSPRRAGGPSSYEQYF. Written as DNA, the CDR3 is TGTGCCAGCAGCCCCAGGCGAGCGGGGGGCCCGAGCTCCTACGAGCAGTACTTC.

This chain joins TRBV7-8 and TRBJ1-6; D is undetermined. This CDR3 contains 14 residues. Deletions cut 6 bases from V and 4 bases from J, with 10 bases between. Germline CDR1 SGHVS, CDR2 FQNEAQ. CDR3 sequence reads: CASRRDNYNSPLHF. DNA for the CDR3: TGTGCCAGCAGACGAGACAATTATAATTCACCCCTCCACTTT.

The rearrangement links TRBV14 to TRBJ1-4; 7 bases map to TRBD1. Losses at the gene ends were 2 bases for V and 6 bases for J; bases not matched to a gene: 9. Germline CDR1 reads SGHDN; CDR2 reads FVKESK. This CDR3 comprises 16 residues. The CDR3 loop is CASSQSLDRVDEKLFF. The CDR3 region has the DNA TGTGCCAGCAGCCAAAGCCTCGACAGGGTAGATGAAAAACTGTTTTTT.